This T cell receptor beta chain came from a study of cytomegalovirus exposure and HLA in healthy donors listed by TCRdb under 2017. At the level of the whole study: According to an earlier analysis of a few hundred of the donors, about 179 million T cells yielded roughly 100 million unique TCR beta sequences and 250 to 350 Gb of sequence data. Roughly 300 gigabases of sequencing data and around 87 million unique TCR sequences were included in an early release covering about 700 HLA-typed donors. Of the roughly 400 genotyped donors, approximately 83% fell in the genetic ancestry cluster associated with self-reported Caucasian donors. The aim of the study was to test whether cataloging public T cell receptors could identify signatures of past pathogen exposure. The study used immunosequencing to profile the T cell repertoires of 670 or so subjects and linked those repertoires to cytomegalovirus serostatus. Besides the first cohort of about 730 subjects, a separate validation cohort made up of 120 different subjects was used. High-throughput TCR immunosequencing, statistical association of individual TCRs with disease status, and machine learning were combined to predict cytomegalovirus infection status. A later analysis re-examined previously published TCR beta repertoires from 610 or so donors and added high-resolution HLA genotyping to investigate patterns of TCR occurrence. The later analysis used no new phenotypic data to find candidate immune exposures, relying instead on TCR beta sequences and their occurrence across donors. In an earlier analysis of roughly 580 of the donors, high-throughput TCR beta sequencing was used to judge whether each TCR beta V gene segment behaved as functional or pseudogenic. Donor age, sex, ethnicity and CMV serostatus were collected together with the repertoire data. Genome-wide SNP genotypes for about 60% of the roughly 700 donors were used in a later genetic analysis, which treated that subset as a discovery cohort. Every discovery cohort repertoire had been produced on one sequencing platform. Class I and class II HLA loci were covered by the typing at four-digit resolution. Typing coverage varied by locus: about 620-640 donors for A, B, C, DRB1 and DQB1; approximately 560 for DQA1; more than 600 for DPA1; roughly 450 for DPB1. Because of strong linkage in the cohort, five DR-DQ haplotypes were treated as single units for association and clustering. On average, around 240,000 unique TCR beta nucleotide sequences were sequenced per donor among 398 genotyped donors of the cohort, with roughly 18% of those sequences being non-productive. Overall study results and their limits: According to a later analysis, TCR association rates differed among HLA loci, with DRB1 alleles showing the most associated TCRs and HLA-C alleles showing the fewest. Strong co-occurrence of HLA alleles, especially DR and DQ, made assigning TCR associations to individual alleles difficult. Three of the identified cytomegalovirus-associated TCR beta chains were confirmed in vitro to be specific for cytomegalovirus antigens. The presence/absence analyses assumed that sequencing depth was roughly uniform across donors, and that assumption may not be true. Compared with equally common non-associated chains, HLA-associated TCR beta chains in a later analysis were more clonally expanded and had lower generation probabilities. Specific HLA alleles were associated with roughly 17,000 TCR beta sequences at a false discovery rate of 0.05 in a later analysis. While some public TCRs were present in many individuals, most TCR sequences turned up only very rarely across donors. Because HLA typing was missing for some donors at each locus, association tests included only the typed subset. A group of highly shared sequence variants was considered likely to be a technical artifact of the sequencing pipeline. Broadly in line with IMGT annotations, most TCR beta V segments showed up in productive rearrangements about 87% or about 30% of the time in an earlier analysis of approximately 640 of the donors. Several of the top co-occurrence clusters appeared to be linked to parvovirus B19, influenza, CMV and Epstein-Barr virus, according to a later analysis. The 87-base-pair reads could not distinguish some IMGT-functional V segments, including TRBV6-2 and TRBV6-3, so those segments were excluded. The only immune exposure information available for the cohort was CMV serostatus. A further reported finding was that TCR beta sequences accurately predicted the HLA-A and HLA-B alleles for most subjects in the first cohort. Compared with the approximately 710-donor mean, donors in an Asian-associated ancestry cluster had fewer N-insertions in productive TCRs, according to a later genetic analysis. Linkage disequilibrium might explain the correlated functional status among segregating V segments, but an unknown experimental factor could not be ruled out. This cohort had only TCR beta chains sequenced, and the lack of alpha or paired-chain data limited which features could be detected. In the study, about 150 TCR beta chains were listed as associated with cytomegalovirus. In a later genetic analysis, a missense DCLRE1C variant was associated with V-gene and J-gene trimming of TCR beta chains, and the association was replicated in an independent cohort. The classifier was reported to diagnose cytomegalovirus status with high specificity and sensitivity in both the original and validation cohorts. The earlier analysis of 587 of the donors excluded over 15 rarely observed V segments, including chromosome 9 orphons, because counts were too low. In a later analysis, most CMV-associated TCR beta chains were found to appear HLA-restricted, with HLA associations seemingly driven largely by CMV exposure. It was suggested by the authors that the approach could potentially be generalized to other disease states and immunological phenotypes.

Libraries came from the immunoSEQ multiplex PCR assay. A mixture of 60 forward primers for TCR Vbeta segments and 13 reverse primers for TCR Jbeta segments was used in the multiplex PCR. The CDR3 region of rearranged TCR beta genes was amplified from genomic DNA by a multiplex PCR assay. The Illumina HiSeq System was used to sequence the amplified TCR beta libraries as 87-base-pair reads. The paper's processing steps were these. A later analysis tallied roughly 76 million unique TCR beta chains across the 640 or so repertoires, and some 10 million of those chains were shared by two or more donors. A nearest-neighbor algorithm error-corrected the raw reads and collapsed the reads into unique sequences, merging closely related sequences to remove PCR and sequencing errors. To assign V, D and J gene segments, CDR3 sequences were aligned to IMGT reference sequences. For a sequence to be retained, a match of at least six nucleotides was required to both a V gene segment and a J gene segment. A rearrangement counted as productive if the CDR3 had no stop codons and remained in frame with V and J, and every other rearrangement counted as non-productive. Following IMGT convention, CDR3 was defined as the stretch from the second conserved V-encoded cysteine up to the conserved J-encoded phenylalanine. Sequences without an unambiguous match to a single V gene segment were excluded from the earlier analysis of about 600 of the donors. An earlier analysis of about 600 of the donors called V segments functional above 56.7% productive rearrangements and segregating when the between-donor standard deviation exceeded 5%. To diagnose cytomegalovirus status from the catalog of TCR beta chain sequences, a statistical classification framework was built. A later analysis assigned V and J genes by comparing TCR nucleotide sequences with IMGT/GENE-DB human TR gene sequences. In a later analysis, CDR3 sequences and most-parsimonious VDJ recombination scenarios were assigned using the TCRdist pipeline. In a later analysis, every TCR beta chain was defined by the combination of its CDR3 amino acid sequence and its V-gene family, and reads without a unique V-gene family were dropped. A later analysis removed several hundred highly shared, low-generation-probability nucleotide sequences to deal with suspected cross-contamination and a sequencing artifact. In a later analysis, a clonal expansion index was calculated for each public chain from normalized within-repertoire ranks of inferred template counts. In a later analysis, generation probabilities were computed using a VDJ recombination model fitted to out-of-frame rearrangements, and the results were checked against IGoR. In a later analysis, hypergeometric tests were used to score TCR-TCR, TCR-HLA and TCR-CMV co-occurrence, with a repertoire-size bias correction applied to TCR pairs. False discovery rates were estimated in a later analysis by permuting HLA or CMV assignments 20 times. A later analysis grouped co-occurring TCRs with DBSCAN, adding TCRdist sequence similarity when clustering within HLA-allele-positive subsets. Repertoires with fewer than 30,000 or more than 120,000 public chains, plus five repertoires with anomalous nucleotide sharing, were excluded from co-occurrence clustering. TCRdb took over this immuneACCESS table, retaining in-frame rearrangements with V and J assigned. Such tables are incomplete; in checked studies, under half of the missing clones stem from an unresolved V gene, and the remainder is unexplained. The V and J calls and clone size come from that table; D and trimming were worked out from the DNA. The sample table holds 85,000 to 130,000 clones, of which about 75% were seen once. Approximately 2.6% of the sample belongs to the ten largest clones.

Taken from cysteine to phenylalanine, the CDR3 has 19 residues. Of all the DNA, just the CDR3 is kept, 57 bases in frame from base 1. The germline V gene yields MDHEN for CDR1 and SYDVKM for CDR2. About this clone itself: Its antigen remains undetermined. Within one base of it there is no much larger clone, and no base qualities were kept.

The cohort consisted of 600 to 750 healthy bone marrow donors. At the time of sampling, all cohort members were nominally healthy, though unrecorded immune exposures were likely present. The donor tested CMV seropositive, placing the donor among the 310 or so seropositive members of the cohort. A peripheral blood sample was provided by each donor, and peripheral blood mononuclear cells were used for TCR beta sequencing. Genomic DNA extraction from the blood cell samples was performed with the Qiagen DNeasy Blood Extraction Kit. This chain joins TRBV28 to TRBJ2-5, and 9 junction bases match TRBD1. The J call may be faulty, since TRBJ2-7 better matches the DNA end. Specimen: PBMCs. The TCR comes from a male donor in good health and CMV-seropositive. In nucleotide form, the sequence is TGTGCCAGCAGCATCCGTCCCGGGACAGGGTTTTTACTCTCCTACGAGCAGTACTTC. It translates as CASSIRPGTGFLLSYEQYF.